The 18 T cell receptor beta chains in this list originate from one sample, sequenced in a study of CD8 T cells in ankylosing spondylitis. TCRdb recomputed calls from the 5' RACE reads with MiXCR, one row per CDR3 protein. The profile covers around 25,000 distinct CDR3 sequences, with over 10% appearing a single time and under 40% taken by the ten largest. The sequencing sample was made of blood. The receptors derive from a male donor with ankylosing spondylitis or in good health (not recorded which).

This clonotype counts as medium-sized. The genes are TRBV9 and TRBJ2-7, with D hard to call. The CDR3 sequence is 14 residues long. The germline V and J ends were trimmed by 0 bases and 0 bases, with 7 bases remaining between them. The germline V gene has CDR1 SGDLS and CDR2 YYNGEE. The CDR3 DNA reads as TGTGCCAGCAGCGTAGGGAGAGCCTCCTACGAGCAGTACTTC. Amino acid sequence: CASSVGRASYEQYF.

The rearrangement joins TRBV12-3 or TRBV12-4 to TRBJ2-2, with TRBD1 as a possible D gene (6 bases). The germline V and J ends were trimmed by 6 bases and 3 bases, with 14 bases remaining between them. CDR3 size: 15 residues. CDR3 nucleotide sequence: TGTGCCAGCAGCATGAAGGCAGGGGACACCGGGGAGCTGTTTTTT. Amino acids: CASSMKAGDTGELFF.

This clonotype occurred many times. The genes are TRBV20-1 and TRBJ2-1; 9 nucleotides align to TRBD2. CDR3 length: 18 amino acids. Trimming took 5 bases from V and 0 from J; bases not matched to a gene: 14. The germline gives CDR1 DFQATT, CDR2 SNEGSKA (reference sequence). CDR3 coding DNA: TGCAGTGCTGGAAAGTGGGGGAGCGGGAGGAGCTCCTACAATGAGCAGTTCTTC. This sequence encodes CSAGKWGSGRSSYNEQFF.

The V call is TRBV12-3 or TRBV12-4, the J call TRBJ2-5; TRBD2 matches at 9 bases. This CDR3 has 16 amino acids. J was trimmed by 1 base and V by 4 bases; bases with no gene match: 7. CDR3 DNA sequence: TGTGCCAGCAGTTCCTTAGCGGGAGCCCCCCAAGAGACCCAGTACTTC. As protein: CASSSLAGAPQETQYF.

This clonotype was recorded at least ten times. V usage is TRBV20-1 and J usage is TRBJ2-2, with 8 bases fitting TRBD2. J lost 7 bases, V lost 4 bases, and 14 bases had no gene match. CDR3 length equals 16 residues. Germline-derived CDR1 and CDR2 are DFQATT and SNEGSKA (reference sequence). In DNA, the CDR3 is TGCAGTGCTAAACCCCCCGGGAGGGCCGGGGGCGGGGAGCTGTTTTTT. Protein: CSAKPPGRAGGGELFF.

This clonotype was detected a few times. The chain employs TRBV9 and TRBJ1-6; a weak D match, TRBD1 (5 bases). Trimming shortened V by 2 bases and J by 10 bases, and 10 bases separated the two germline ends. The germline gives CDR1 SGDLS, CDR2 YYNGEE. The CDR3 has 13 residues. Here the CDR3 reads CASSVRERSPLHF. CDR3 nucleotides: TGTGCCAGCAGCGTCAGGGAACGATCACCCCTCCACTTT.

In its sample, this clonotype was seen many times. The CDR3 DNA reads TGCAGTGCTAGAGTCGGGGGCCCGACGACTGAAGCTTTCTTT. Translation gives CSARVGGPTTEAFF. V gene TRBV20-1 combines with J gene TRBJ1-1; D possibly corresponds to TRBD1 (6 bases). V was pared by 1 base and J by 5 bases, with 14 bases between. This CDR3 comprises 14 residues. The germline V gene has CDR1 DFQATT and CDR2 SNEGSKA (reference sequence).

This clonotype was picked up a small number of times. The CDR3 reads CASRPQSLPRWPYF. CDR3 DNA sequence: TGTGCCAGCCGTCCACAGTCGCTTCCAAGATGGCCGTACTTC. The chain recombines TRBV28 with TRBJ2-7; D gene uncertain. CDR3 length: 14 residues. Deletions cut 8 bases from V and 12 bases from J, with 26 bases between. Germline CDR1 is MDHEN and CDR2 is SYDVKM.

Only a few counts were recorded for this clonotype. The chain joins TRBV7-2 to TRBJ2-1, with 15 bases lining up with TRBD2. Germline V lookup: CDR1 SGHTA, CDR2 FQGNSA. The J segment lost 12 bases and the V segment lost 4 bases, leaving 4 bases of the junction unmatched. The CDR3 is 14 amino acids. This CDR3 reads CASSSPGLAGGQFF. The DNA of the CDR3 is TGTGCCAGCAGCTCGCCGGGACTAGCGGGGGGGCAGTTCTTC.

This clonotype has more than one count but fewer than ten. The rearrangement joins TRBV28 to TRBJ2-7; D possibly corresponds to TRBD1 (5 bases). CDR3 length: 15 amino acids. Germline values: CDR1 MDHEN, CDR2 SYDVKM. Trimming removed 5 bases at V and 0 bases at J, with 14 bases between. CDR3 nucleotides: TGTGCCAGCAGTCCCCAGGGATTCAGCTCCTACGAGCAGTACGTC. Encoded protein: CASSPQGFSSYEQYV.

This clonotype has a handful of counts. The chain joins TRBV2 to TRBJ2-2, with D unclear. Trimming left V 0 bases short and J 5 bases short, with 10 bases between. CDR3 length: 15 residues. The germline gives CDR1 SNHLY, CDR2 FYNNEI. DNA of the CDR3: TGTGCCAGCAGTGAAGCGCGCACCGGGACCGGGGAGCTGTTTTTT. It yields the protein CASSEARTGTGELFF.

This clonotype was recorded a few times. The genes are TRBV7-9 and TRBJ2-2; D may match TRBD1 or TRBD2 (5 bases each). The CDR3 length is 14 residues. CDR1 and CDR2 (germline): SEHNR, FQNEAQ (reference sequence). V shed 4 bases and J shed 5 bases, with 11 bases lying between them. CDR3 nucleotide sequence: TGTGCCAGCAGCTGGGGGTCCAGTACCGGGGAGCTGTTTTTT. Protein product: CASSWGSSTGELFF.

This clonotype was seen at least ten times. The chain uses TRBV20-1 and TRBJ1-1; 8 bases agree with TRBD1. CDR3 length equals 14 residues. J lost 6 bases, V lost 3 bases, and 9 bases had no gene match. Looked up from germline, CDR1 is DFQATT and CDR2 is SNEGSKA (reference sequence). CDR3 sequence (DNA): TGCAGTGCTAGGGGACAGGTCAGGGTTTCTGAAGCTTTCTTT. The encoded protein is CSARGQVRVSEAFF.

Only a few counts were recorded for this clonotype. The V and J genes are TRBV28 and TRBJ2-7; D not certain. The CDR3 sequence is 12 residues long. Germline V gene sequence: CDR1 MDHEN, CDR2 SYDVKM. Trimming cost V 3 bases and J 6 bases, with 9 bases left between them. CDR3 residues: CASSFPRAEQYF. DNA for the CDR3: TGTGCCAGCAGTTTCCCGCGCGCCGAGCAGTACTTC.

This clonotype appeared many times. V usage is TRBV6-5 and J usage is TRBJ2-1, with no clear D. Per germline, CDR1 MNHEY and CDR2 SVGAGI. Trimming stripped 2 bases from V and 6 bases from J, with 8 bases between. The CDR3 sequence is 13 residues long. CDR3 DNA: TGTGCCAGCAGTTACCCTGTCGGCAATGAGCAGTTCTTC. This encodes CASSYPVGNEQFF.

This clonotype has a count of ten or more. The chain links TRBV20-1 to TRBJ2-1; the match to TRBD2 covers 12 bases. Unmatched junction bases numbered 2, after V lost 3 bases and J lost 8 bases. Germline loops: CDR1 DFQATT, CDR2 SNEGSKA (reference sequence). The CDR3 runs to 13 residues. The CDR3 reads CSASTSGGYEQFF. The CDR3 bases are TGCAGTGCTAGTACTAGCGGGGGGTATGAGCAGTTCTTC.

This clonotype has just a few counts. The genes are TRBV4-3 and TRBJ2-6, with D unclear. The CDR3 sequence is 15 residues long. V lost 3 bases and J lost 1, with 7 bases in between. In germline, CDR1 is LGHNA, CDR2 YSLEER. The CDR3 nucleotides read TGCGCCAGCAGCCAGAGGTTGTCTGGGGCCAACGTCCTGACTTTC. It translates to CASSQRLSGANVLTF.

V gene TRBV4-3 combines with J gene TRBJ1-1, with D hard to call. This CDR3 comprises 14 residues. V was shortened by 3 bases and J by 4 bases, with 12 bases between the two germline ends. In germline, CDR1 is LGHNA, CDR2 YSLEER. Here the CDR3 reads CASSHITASTEAFF. Here the CDR3 DNA reads TGCGCCAGCAGCCATATAACGGCGAGCACTGAAGCTTTCTTT.